Below are 20 T cell receptor beta chains sequenced from a single sample in a study of blood T cell repertoires in COVID-19. TCRdb's table, derived via immunoSEQ multiplex PCR, lists solely in-frame clones and lacks some. The sample lists 200,000 to 300,000 clones; almost 85% were seen once. Sequenced sample: peripheral blood. The receptor source for this set is a middle-aged man with acute or convalescent COVID-19.

This chain links TRBV13 with TRBJ2-5, with 8 bases lining up with TRBD1. This CDR3 spans 14 amino acids. V trimming: 7 bases; J trimming: 2 bases; junction bases outside the gene matches: 6. Germline V lookup: CDR1 PRHDT, CDR2 FYEKMQ (reference sequence). The CDR3 DNA reads as TGTGCCAGCACTCCGGGGACAGGACAAGAGACCCAGTACTTC. It specifies CASTPGTGQETQYF.

The chain has TRBV28 and TRBJ1-2; unclear D gene. Per germline, CDR1 MDHEN and CDR2 SYDVKM. V shed 2 bases and J shed 4 bases, with 11 bases lying between them. The CDR3 has 14 residues. DNA for the CDR3: TGTGCCAGCAGTTTAAGGTCGACACCCTATGGCTACACCTTC. Its protein is CASSLRSTPYGYTF.

The chain recombines TRBV7-2 with TRBJ1-5; TRBD1 agrees at 9 bases. V lost 5 bases, J lost 5 bases, and 10 bases stayed unmatched. The CDR3 extends over 16 amino acids. Germline V gene lookup returns CDR1 SGHTA and CDR2 FQGNSA. CDR3 nucleotide sequence: TGTGCCAGCAGCCCAGGACAGGGGCGGCCGGATCAGCCCCAGCATTTT. This sequence encodes CASSPGQGRPDQPQHF. The full variable domain, with the rest looked up from reference TRBV7-2 and TRBJ1-5, is GAGVSQSPSNKVTEKGKDVELRCDPISGHTALYWYRQSLGQGLEFLIYFQGNSAPDKSGLPSDRFSAERTGGSVSTLTIQRTQQEDSAVYLCASSPGQGRPDQPQHFGDGTRLSIL.

The chain recombines TRBV11-3 with TRBJ2-7; D gene uncertain. CDR1 and CDR2 (germline): SGHNT, YENEEA. Trimming removed 1 base from V and 12 bases from J, with 16 bases in between. There are 13 residues in the CDR3. CDR3 DNA sequence: TGTGCCAGCAGCTTAGCTCCCCTACGTGGTTCGTACTTC. It specifies CASSLAPLRGSYF.

The chain is built from TRBV19 and TRBJ1-5; D ambiguous. Per germline, CDR1 LNHDA and CDR2 SQIVND (reference sequence). Trimming cost V 3 bases and J 6 bases, with 18 bases left between them. The CDR3 runs 16 residues. CDR3 sequence (DNA): TGTGCCAGTAGTATCTTGGTTTCGGGAGGCGGTCAGCCCCAGCATTTT. Its protein is CASSILVSGGGQPQHF.

The rearrangement links TRBV5-6 to TRBJ1-5; 7 bases match TRBD1. The CDR3 consists of 16 residues. Germline V gene sequence: CDR1 SGHDT, CDR2 YYEEEE. J was trimmed by 3 bases and V by 1 base; bases with no gene match: 7. CDR3 amino acids: CASSLYRGENNQPQHF. The CDR3 bases are TGTGCCAGCAGCTTGTACAGGGGCGAGAACAATCAGCCCCAGCATTTT. Variable domain in full (rest from reference TRBV5-6 and TRBJ1-5): DAGVTQSPTHLIKTRGQQVTLRCSPKSGHDTVSWYQQALGQGPQFIFQYYEEEERQRGNFPDRFSGHQFPNYSSELNVNALLLGDSALYLCASSLYRGENNQPQHFGDGTRLSIL.

Here the CDR3 reads CASSNGLAGTPHEQFF. In DNA, the CDR3 is TGCGCCAGCAGTAACGGACTAGCGGGGACGCCTCATGAGCAGTTCTTC. The chain uses TRBV10-1 and TRBJ2-1, with 12 bases fitting TRBD2. The CDR3 sequence is 16 residues long. V was pared by 5 bases and J by 8 bases, with 10 bases of the junction left unmatched. CDR1 and CDR2 (germline): WNHNN, SYGVQD (reference sequence).

V usage is TRBV6-1 and J usage is TRBJ2-7; the D is unclear. Per germline, CDR1 MNHNS and CDR2 SASEGT. Deletions cut 1 base from V and 2 bases from J, with 9 bases between. The CDR3 runs to 14 residues. CDR3 amino acids: CASSEGDRPYEQYF. CDR3 sequence (DNA): TGTGCCAGCAGTGAAGGAGATCGTCCCTACGAGCAGTACTTC.

CDR3 loop: CASSRSERMDGYTF. Written as DNA, the CDR3 is TGTGCCAGCTCACGCTCCGAGAGGATGGATGGCTACACCTTC. V and J are TRBV18 and TRBJ1-2; no clear D gene. With 4 bases removed from V and 6 bases from J, the gap between germline ends came to 15 bases. This CDR3 comprises 14 residues. Germline CDR1 reads KGHSH; CDR2 reads LQKENI.

The gene calls are TRBV9 and TRBJ1-6; 10 bases map to TRBD1. This CDR3 has 15 amino acids. V lost 0 bases and J lost 8; bases outside the gene matches: 2. Germline V lookup: CDR1 SGDLS, CDR2 YYNGEE. CDR3 DNA sequence: TGTGCCAGCAGCGTAGACGGGACAGGGGATTCACCCCTCCACTTT. Residues: CASSVDGTGDSPLHF.

The V gene is TRBV10-3, the J gene TRBJ2-7; D might be TRBD2 (5 bases). V was pared by 7 bases and J by 3 bases, with 10 bases between. Germline V gives CDR1 ENHRY, CDR2 SYGVKD. The CDR3 has 12 residues. DNA of the CDR3: TGTGCCATCACCGAAGGAGGCTACGAGCAGTACTTC. It translates to CAITEGGYEQYF.

J is TRBJ1-2 and V is TRBV29-1; D not certain. V lost 7 bases, J lost 4 bases, and 16 bases lay in between. Germline CDR1 is SQVTM and CDR2 is ANQGSEA. The CDR3 runs to 13 residues. This CDR3 reads CSASQRALYGYTF. The CDR3, as DNA: TGCAGCGCCAGCCAGCGGGCACTCTATGGCTACACCTTC.

The V gene is TRBV11-2, the J gene TRBJ2-1, with TRBD2 matching 9 bases. This CDR3 has 17 amino acids. Losses at the gene ends were 5 bases for V and 4 bases for J; bases not matched to a gene: 12. CDR1 and CDR2 (germline): SGHAT, FQNNGV. CDR3 in DNA: TGTGCCAGCAGCCCGACTAGCGGACCATCAAAGTACAATGAGCAGTTCTTC. It encodes CASSPTSGPSKYNEQFF.

This clone has a count of ten or more. Sequence at one end of the junction differs from germline and may be a read error. This chain links TRBV4-1 with TRBJ1-2, with D hard to call. The CDR3 sequence is 10 residues long. CDR1 is MGHRA and CDR2 is YSYEKL in the germline V gene. CDR3 protein: CASRLNEGFF. In DNA form, the CDR3 reads TGCGCCAGCAGGTTAAATGAGGGATTCTTC.

The V and J genes are TRBV6-1 and TRBJ2-2, with TRBD2 as a possible D gene (6 bases). This CDR3 has 14 amino acids. Germline-derived CDR1 and CDR2 are MNHNS and SASEGT. Trimming removed 2 bases at V and 4 bases at J, with 8 bases between. The CDR3: CASSERGSTGELFF. CDR3 nucleotides: TGTGCCAGCAGTGAACGGGGGAGCACCGGGGAGCTGTTTTTT.

This rearrangement joins TRBV10-1 to TRBJ2-7; TRBD1 aligns across 9 bases. Germline V lookup: CDR1 WNHNN, CDR2 SYGVQD (reference sequence). V shed 2 bases and J 5 bases; nucleotides not matched to a gene: 7. This CDR3 is built from 15 residues. The CDR3 bases are TGCGCCAGCAGTGAGCCGGGACAGGGTATTAACGAGCAGTACTTC. Amino acid sequence: CASSEPGQGINEQYF.

V gene TRBV30 combines with J gene TRBJ1-5; TRBD1 matches at 7 bases. J lost 12 bases, V lost 1 base, and 6 bases had no gene match. CDR1 GTSNPN and CDR2 SVGIG come from the germline V gene (reference sequence). The CDR3 has 12 residues. CDR3 in amino acids: CAWSEGAEFQHF. In DNA form, the CDR3 reads TGTGCCTGGAGTGAGGGGGCGGAGTTCCAGCATTTT.

The chain couples TRBV18 to TRBJ1-1; the D gene is possibly TRBD1 (6 bases). The CDR3 length is 13 residues. The germline V gene has CDR1 KGHSH and CDR2 LQKENI. Trimming left V 2 bases short and J 7 bases short, with 11 bases between. In nucleotides, the CDR3 is TGTGCCAGCTCACCAAGACAGGCGGATGAAGCTTTCTTT. Its translation is CASSPRQADEAFF.

This chain uses TRBV27 with TRBJ2-7; maybe TRBD1 (7 bases). Trimming stripped 3 bases from V and 6 bases from J, with 15 bases between. The CDR3 spans 14 residues. Per the germline V gene, CDR1 is MNHEY and CDR2 is SMNVEV (reference sequence). The CDR3 protein is CASSLAQGTSEQYF. The DNA for the CDR3 is TGTGCCAGCAGTTTGGCACAGGGGACTTCCGAGCAGTACTTC.

V usage is TRBV11-3 and J usage is TRBJ1-3; D may be TRBD1 (6 bases). CDR1 is SGHNT, CDR2 YENEEA, per germline. This CDR3 region has 15 residues. V lost 5 bases and J lost 1, with 12 bases in between. The CDR3 region is CASSLEGVSGNTIYF. The CDR3 DNA sequence: TGTGCCAGCAGCCTCGAGGGGGTTTCTGGAAACACCATATATTTT.